What follows are 25 T cell receptor beta chains derived from one specimen sequenced in a study of cytomegalovirus exposure and HLA in healthy donors. Amplification used 60 Vbeta primers and 13 Jbeta primers. The assay was immunoSEQ multiplex PCR, and TCRdb's table has in-frame clones only and misses some. Of 150,000 to 200,000 clones detected, approximately 85% appear once; the ten largest clones hold roughly 2.2%. The material sequenced was PBMCs. The receptors here all came from a man between 18 and 35 years old in good health and CMV-seropositive.

V usage is TRBV6-4 and J usage is TRBJ2-3, with 8 bases identical to TRBD1. V lost 8 bases and J lost 5; bases outside the gene matches: 6. The CDR3 has 13 amino acids. CDR1 and CDR2 from the germline V gene are MRHNA and SNTAGT. CDR3 sequence (DNA): TGTGCCAGCGGACAGGGCGAAAAAGATACGCAGTATTTT. Translated: CASGQGEKDTQYF.

V is TRBV7-8 and J is TRBJ2-1; a possible D gene is TRBD2 (5 bases). CDR3 length equals 12 residues. V was pared by 7 bases and J by 7 bases, with 11 bases between. Germline V gives CDR1 SGHVS, CDR2 FQNEAQ. The CDR3 loop reads CASIGPGNEQFF. CDR3 sequence (DNA): TGTGCCAGCATAGGGCCGGGAAATGAGCAGTTCTTC.

This chain links TRBV29-1 with TRBJ2-1; weak D call: TRBD2 (5 bases). Per germline, CDR1 SQVTM and CDR2 ANQGSEA. The CDR3 runs 16 residues. In DNA, the CDR3 is TGCAGTTCCCCTAATACGAGGTCCGGGATTTACAATGAGCAGTTCTTC. Translation gives CSSPNTRSGIYNEQFF.

This clone was recorded only once. V usage is TRBV5-4 and J usage is TRBJ2-3; D is unresolved. There are 13 residues in the CDR3. Trimming removed 4 bases from V and 2 bases from J, with 8 bases in between. Per germline, CDR1 SGHNT and CDR2 YYREEE (reference sequence). CDR3 loop: CASSGRITDTQYF. The CDR3 DNA reads as TGTGCCAGCAGCGGCAGGATCACAGATACGCAGTATTTT.

CDR3 sequence: CASSSGPGEYF. The CDR3 DNA reads as TGTGCCAGCAGCTCCGGACCAGGGGAGTATTTT. This chain uses TRBV11-2 with TRBJ2-3; D is possibly TRBD1 (6 bases). Germline V CDR1 and CDR2: SGHAT, FQNNGV. The CDR3 sequence is 11 residues long. V was cut by 4 bases and J by 13 bases, with 12 bases left in between.

The chain is built from TRBV5-1 and TRBJ2-3, with D maybe TRBD1 (7 bases). V was clipped by 4 bases and J by 3 bases, with 15 bases between them. The CDR3 covers 15 residues. Germline-derived CDR1 and CDR2 are SGHRS and YFSETQ. CDR3 DNA sequence: TGCGCCAGCAGCCCAGGGACAGCGGGTACAGATACGCAGTATTTT. Translating it yields CASSPGTAGTDTQYF.

The CDR3, as DNA: TGTGCCAGTAGTCCCTGGACAGGCGACCTCTATGGCTACACCTTC. Encoded protein: CASSPWTGDLYGYTF. J is TRBJ1-2 and V is TRBV19, with 7 bases aligning to TRBD1. The CDR3 has 15 residues. Germline assignment: CDR1 LNHDA and CDR2 SQIVND (reference sequence). V was pared by 5 bases and J by 4 bases, with 10 bases of the junction left unmatched. The complete variable domain, with remaining parts taken from reference TRBV19 and TRBJ1-2, reads DGGITQSPKYLFRKEGQNVTLSCEQNLNHDAMYWYRQDPGQGLRLIYYSQIVNDFQKGDIAEGYSVSREKKESFPLTVTSAQKNPTAFYLCASSPWTGDLYGYTFGSGTRLTVV.

The V gene is TRBV10-2, the J gene TRBJ2-5; the match to TRBD2 covers 9 bases. Trimming took 0 bases from V and 5 from J; bases not matched to a gene: 4. The CDR3 is 15 amino acids. In germline, CDR1 is WSHSY, CDR2 SAAADI. CDR3 amino acids: CASSESAGGRETQYF. CDR3 bases: TGCGCCAGCAGTGAGTCGGCGGGGGGGCGCGAGACCCAGTACTTC.

Worth noting for this clone: In the same sample, other DNA sequences code for this CDR3. V gene TRBV5-6 combines with J gene TRBJ2-5; a weak D match, TRBD1 (5 bases). Per germline, CDR1 SGHDT and CDR2 YYEEEE. V lost 0 bases and J lost 5, with 8 bases in between. The CDR3 length is 13 residues. The CDR3 DNA follows: TGTGCCAGCAGCTTGGGGGGCCGGGAGACCCAGTACTTC. This encodes CASSLGGRETQYF. Based on the CDR3 plus reference TRBV5-6 and TRBJ2-5, the full variable domain is DAGVTQSPTHLIKTRGQQVTLRCSPKSGHDTVSWYQQALGQGPQFIFQYYEEEERQRGNFPDRFSGHQFPNYSSELNVNALLLGDSALYLCASSLGGRETQYFGPGTRLLVL.

The chain joins TRBV5-1 to TRBJ1-2; possible D gene TRBD1, 5 bases. The V end was cut by 4 bases, the J end by 8 bases, with 9 bases between. This CDR3 has 11 amino acids. Germline assignment: CDR1 SGHRS and CDR2 YFSETQ. CDR3 region: CASSERGGYTF. CDR3 sequence (DNA): TGCGCCAGCAGCGAGCGGGGCGGCTACACCTTC.

The rearrangement joins TRBV6-5 to TRBJ1-1, with D tentatively TRBD1 (5 bases). Looked up from germline, CDR1 is MNHEY and CDR2 is SVGAGI. This CDR3 has 15 amino acids. Trimming pared 9 bases from V and 2 bases from J, leaving 19 bases between. This chain's CDR3 is CASSFDRLINTEAFF. The CDR3 DNA reads TGTGCCAGTTCATTCGACAGACTTATAAACACTGAAGCTTTCTTT.

The J gene is TRBJ2-3, the V gene TRBV11-2, with TRBD1 matching 7 bases. CDR3 length equals 15 residues. Looked up from germline, CDR1 is SGHAT and CDR2 is FQNNGV. J lost 4 bases, V lost 5 bases, and 9 bases had no gene match. The chain's CDR3 is CASSAQQGKADTQYF. The DNA for the CDR3 is TGTGCCAGCAGCGCTCAACAGGGGAAAGCAGATACGCAGTATTTT.

V usage is TRBV14 and J usage is TRBJ2-7; D possibly corresponds to TRBD1 (5 bases). Germline V CDR1 and CDR2: SGHDN, FVKESK. The CDR3 contains 13 residues. Trimming took 4 bases from V and 4 from J, leaving 11 bases between them. In DNA, the CDR3 is TGTGCCAGCAGCCCAGATAGGGGTTACGAGCAGTACTTC. Encoded protein: CASSPDRGYEQYF.

The chain links TRBV5-6 to TRBJ2-7; D unresolved. This CDR3 has 14 amino acids. Germline CDR1 is SGHDT and CDR2 is YYEEEE. The germline V and J ends were trimmed by 6 bases and 8 bases, with 21 bases remaining between them. The CDR3 sequence: CASTPGSPSTKQYF. CDR3 coding DNA: TGTGCCAGCACCCCCGGGTCACCCTCTACGAAGCAGTACTTC.

The gene calls are TRBV4-3 and TRBJ2-7; TRBD1 matches at 12 bases. This CDR3 region has 15 residues. Germline V CDR1 and CDR2: LGHNA, YSLEER. The junction had 3 bases not matched to a gene; V was cut back by 4 bases and J by 2 bases. The CDR3 is CASSRGTGGAYEQYF. DNA of the CDR3: TGCGCCAGCAGCCGAGGGACAGGGGGCGCCTACGAGCAGTACTTC.

V usage is TRBV13 and J usage is TRBJ2-7; 9 bases are a match to TRBD1. Germline V gene sequence: CDR1 PRHDT, CDR2 FYEKMQ (reference sequence). The trim removed 6 bases at V and 2 bases at J, leaving 8 bases unmatched. The CDR3 runs to 15 residues. CDR3 residues: CASRRLQGAPYEQYF. The CDR3 DNA reads TGTGCCAGCAGGCGCCTACAGGGGGCACCCTACGAGCAGTACTTC.

Only a few counts were recorded for this clone. The chain employs TRBV7-6 and TRBJ2-2, with D tentatively TRBD1 (6 bases). This CDR3 is built from 15 residues. Deletions cut 5 bases from V and 1 base from J, with 11 bases between. Germline V gene data show CDR1 as SGHVS and CDR2 as FNYEAQ. CDR3 sequence: CASSPGHLNTGELFF. CDR3 DNA sequence: TGTGCCAGCAGCCCGGGACACCTGAACACCGGGGAGCTGTTTTTT.

J is TRBJ1-1 and V is TRBV6-5, with D uncertain. Germline lookup yields CDR1 MNHEY and CDR2 SVGAGI. The CDR3 spans 13 residues. Between the trimmed V and J ends, which lost 2 bases and 3 bases, there was a span of 7 bases. In nucleotides, the CDR3 is TGTGCCAGCAGTTACGGGCGTGACACTGAAGCTTTCTTT. It yields the protein CASSYGRDTEAFF.

The chain couples TRBV6-6 to TRBJ2-5, with TRBD2 as a possible D gene (6 bases). TRBJ2-7 matches the DNA end more closely, so the J call is doubtful. Germline V gives CDR1 MNHNY, CDR2 SVGAGI (reference sequence). This CDR3 comprises 15 residues. The CDR3 region is CASSYSEGLPYEQYF. CDR3 in DNA: TGTGCCAGCAGTTACTCGGAGGGTCTCCCCTACGAGCAGTACTTC.

This clone has only a few counts. This chain links TRBV5-6 with TRBJ2-7; D might be TRBD1 (6 bases). V lost 1 base to trimming and J lost 0 bases, with 11 bases between them. The germline CDR1 and CDR2 sequences are SGHDT and YYEEEE. The CDR3 spans 15 residues. The CDR3 sequence is CASSLQGTSSYEQYF. For the CDR3, the DNA is TGTGCCAGCAGCTTGCAGGGGACGAGCTCCTACGAGCAGTACTTC.

The V gene is TRBV27, the J gene TRBJ1-2; 9 bases fit TRBD1. Germline-derived CDR1 and CDR2 are MNHEY and SMNVEV (reference sequence). V trimming: 3 bases; J trimming: 8 bases; junction bases outside the gene matches: 4. This CDR3 is built from 13 residues. Here the CDR3 DNA reads TGTGCCAGCAGTTTCGGGACAGGGCAAGGCTACACCTTC. The encoded protein is CASSFGTGQGYTF.

This clone turned up a few times. V usage is TRBV19 and J usage is TRBJ1-2; D gene uncertain. This CDR3 is built from 16 residues. V dropped 5 bases and J dropped 2 bases, with 18 bases sitting between them. Germline CDR1 is LNHDA and CDR2 is SQIVND (reference sequence). The CDR3 DNA reads TGTGCCAGTAGTCCCCCCGTGATAGTACCCAACTATGGCTACACCTTC. It is translated as CASSPPVIVPNYGYTF. The full variable domain, with the rest looked up from reference TRBV19 and TRBJ1-2, is DGGITQSPKYLFRKEGQNVTLSCEQNLNHDAMYWYRQDPGQGLRLIYYSQIVNDFQKGDIAEGYSVSREKKESFPLTVTSAQKNPTAFYLCASSPPVIVPNYGYTFGSGTRLTVV.

This clone was seen just once. The rearrangement joins TRBV19 to TRBJ2-5; perhaps TRBD2 as D (6 bases). The germline V and J ends were trimmed by 6 bases and 2 bases, with 10 bases remaining between them. Germline assignment: CDR1 LNHDA and CDR2 SQIVND (reference sequence). This CDR3 has 13 amino acids. The CDR3 spells CASRGTHQETQYF. DNA for the CDR3: TGTGCCAGTAGGGGGACTCATCAAGAGACCCAGTACTTC. Full variable domain (rest looked up from reference TRBV19 and TRBJ2-5): DGGITQSPKYLFRKEGQNVTLSCEQNLNHDAMYWYRQDPGQGLRLIYYSQIVNDFQKGDIAEGYSVSREKKESFPLTVTSAQKNPTAFYLCASRGTHQETQYFGPGTRLLVL.

This rearrangement joins TRBV7-2 to TRBJ2-2, with D hard to call. The CDR3 contains 13 residues. Per germline, CDR1 SGHTA and CDR2 FQGNSA. V dropped 3 bases and J dropped 8 bases, with 10 bases sitting between them. CDR3 bases: TGTGCCAGCAGCTTGATACTCTCGGGGGAGCTGTTTTTT. This encodes CASSLILSGELFF.

The V call is TRBV20-1, the J call TRBJ1-2; D uncertain. Looked up from germline, CDR1 is DFQATT and CDR2 is SNEGSKA (reference sequence). CDR3 size: 11 residues. Trimming cost V 6 bases and J 4 bases, with 9 bases left between them. This CDR3 reads CSAPELYGYTF. The CDR3 region has the DNA TGCAGTGCCCCTGAACTCTATGGCTACACCTTC.